Shown below are 14 T cell receptor beta chains from a single sample sequenced in a study of neurological immune-mediated disorders. Via MiXCR, TCRdb re-called the 5' RACE reads, giving one row per CDR3 protein. The sample has some 65,000 distinct CDR3 sequences, approximately 4.2% seen once. The sample consisted of PBMCs. All receptors come from a man aged 45 to 65 with multiple sclerosis.

This chain connects TRBV6-5 to TRBJ1-5; D gene uncertain. Trimming shortened V by 0 bases and J by 9 bases, and 15 bases separated the two germline ends. The germline V gene encodes CDR1 MNHEY and CDR2 SVGAGI. The CDR3 has 15 amino acids. CDR3 bases: TGTGCCAGCAGTTACTCCTGGCATGACCTCCGGCCCCAGCATTTT. It specifies CASSYSWHDLRPQHF.

This clonotype was observed at least ten times. This sequence joins TRBV7-8 and TRBJ2-5, with D hard to call. The V and J ends lost 1 base and 4 bases respectively, with 10 bases between them. Germline CDR1 SGHVS, CDR2 FQNEAQ. CDR3 size: 14 residues. The CDR3 nucleotides are TGTGCCAGCAGCTTAGTCTGGGGAACAGAGACCCAGTACTTC. Encoded protein: CASSLVWGTETQYF.

This clonotype was found a few times. The V call is TRBV20-1, the J call TRBJ2-1, with TRBD2 matching 10 bases. Per germline, CDR1 DFQATT and CDR2 SNEGSKA (reference sequence). V was clipped by 0 bases and J by 4 bases; unmatched bases: 3. The CDR3 has 15 amino acids. As DNA, the CDR3 is TGCAGTGCTAGAGAAGCGGGGGGGCCATACAATGAGCAGTTCTTC. This codes for CSAREAGGPYNEQFF.

This clonotype was counted ten times or more. The rearrangement links TRBV20-1 to TRBJ1-1; D is unresolved. Germline assignment: CDR1 DFQATT and CDR2 SNEGSKA (reference sequence). The CDR3 runs 13 residues. The V end lost 3 bases, the J end lost 0 bases, and 8 bases lay between the germline ends. The CDR3 DNA follows: TGCAGTGCTAGCCCTCAGCTGAACACTGAAGCTTTCTTT. Its protein product is CSASPQLNTEAFF.

This clonotype was counted many times. The gene calls are TRBV7-9 and TRBJ1-1; D gene ambiguous. V was shortened by 2 bases and J by 6 bases, with 7 bases between the two germline ends. Germline V gives CDR1 SEHNR, CDR2 FQNEAQ (reference sequence). The CDR3 contains 12 residues. This CDR3 reads CASSLFGAEAFF. The CDR3 DNA follows: TGTGCCAGCAGCTTATTTGGGGCTGAAGCTTTCTTT.

In this sample, this clonotype turned up many times. The chain uses TRBV12-3 or TRBV12-4 and TRBJ2-5, with D perhaps TRBD2 (5 bases). This CDR3 has 14 amino acids. Trimming removed 3 bases from V and 3 bases from J, with 11 bases in between. The chain's CDR3 is CASSFLAQEETQYF. The CDR3 coding sequence is TGTGCCAGCAGTTTTCTAGCCCAGGAAGAGACCCAGTACTTC.

This clonotype was detected ten times or more. V and J are TRBV12-3 or TRBV12-4 and TRBJ2-3, with D perhaps matching TRBD2 (5 bases). This CDR3 contains 16 residues. The V gene lost 5 bases and the J gene lost 1 base, with 16 bases spanning the gap. CDR3 protein: CASSPSGLVRTDTQYF. The CDR3 DNA is TGTGCCAGCAGTCCCTCGGGGTTAGTTCGCACAGATACGCAGTATTTT.

This clonotype came up many times. This sequence joins TRBV5-1 and TRBJ1-6, with 7 positions matching TRBD1. Germline V lookup: CDR1 SGHRS, CDR2 YFSETQ. Trimming at V came to 4 bases and at J to 5 bases, leaving 6 bases not matched to a gene. The CDR3 loop spans 15 amino acids. CDR3 protein: CASSRTGTDNSPLHF. The CDR3 nucleotides are TGCGCCAGCAGCCGCACCGGGACAGATAATTCACCCCTCCACTTT.

This clonotype was seen at least ten times. The chain has TRBV18 and TRBJ2-7; 7 bases are shared with TRBD1. The CDR3 is made up of 22 amino acids. V lost 3 bases, J lost 0 bases, and 26 bases stayed unmatched. Germline CDR1 and CDR2: KGHSH and LQKENI. The chain's CDR3 is CASSPGQKTTLPFTSYSYEQYV. CDR3 nucleotides: TGTGCCAGCTCACCGGGACAGAAGACTACCTTACCCTTTACGAGTTACTCCTACGAGCAGTACGTC.

This clonotype was observed many times. The chain carries TRBV27 and TRBJ1-5; weak D call: TRBD1 (5 bases). Trimming took 6 bases from V and 3 from J, leaving 15 bases between them. This CDR3 spans 15 amino acids. The germline V gene has CDR1 MNHEY and CDR2 SMNVEV (reference sequence). The CDR3 DNA reads TGTGCCAGCAGCCGCGGGACGGCCAACAATCAGCCCCAGCATTTT. The encoded protein is CASSRGTANNQPQHF.

CDR3 loop: CASSSGTPVGYEQYV. DNA for the CDR3: TGTGCCAGCAGCAGTGGGACACCCGTGGGCTACGAGCAGTACGTC. V gene TRBV11-2 combines with J gene TRBJ2-7; possible D gene TRBD1, 6 bases. The CDR3 runs to 15 residues. Trimming removed 5 bases from V and 3 bases from J, with 17 bases in between. Germline CDR1 reads SGHAT; CDR2 reads FQNNGV.

This clonotype has ten or more counts. V and J are TRBV7-2 and TRBJ2-7; D is uncertain. The CDR3 length is 12 residues. V shed 0 bases and J shed 2 bases, with 2 bases lying between them. The germline gives CDR1 SGHTA, CDR2 FQGNSA. The CDR3 sequence is CASSLAAYEQYF. Written as DNA, the CDR3 is TGTGCCAGCAGCTTAGCTGCCTACGAGCAGTACTTC.

The chain couples TRBV5-1 to TRBJ2-1, with 8 positions matching TRBD2. CDR1 is SGHRS and CDR2 is YFSETQ in the germline V gene. V was pared by 4 bases and J by 9 bases, with 12 bases of the junction left unmatched. The CDR3 runs to 15 residues. CDR3 protein: CASSIGGAPDGEQFF. The CDR3 DNA reads TGCGCCAGCAGCATCGGGGGGGCCCCCGACGGTGAGCAGTTCTTC.

On this clonotype: A read error may account for a junction end that differs from germline. The rearrangement joins TRBV11-2 to TRBJ1-5; 7 nucleotides line up with TRBD1. This CDR3 spans 15 amino acids. The germline CDR1 and CDR2 sequences are SGHAT and FQNNGV. CDR3 in DNA: TGTGCCAGCAGCTCCACAGGGGATAGCAATCAGCCCCAGAATTTT. It codes for CASSSTGDSNQPQNF.